A selection of T cell receptor beta chains follows, all from one sample in a study of cytomegalovirus exposure and HLA in healthy donors. Repertoires were generated with immunoSEQ multiplex PCR, while TCRdb's copy carries only in-frame clones and drops some. The table has 150,000 to 200,000 clones, 65% to 80% seen once. The material sequenced was PBMCs. The receptors originated from a young woman in good health and CMV-seropositive. CDR3s include the opening cysteine and the closing phenylalanine or tryptophan. The order of the fields is clone size, J gene, V gene, D gene, CDR3 DNA, CDR3 protein. D genes are given only for firm matches. Some rows have no size entry. The others give once, few or many, or a class for an expanded clone.

clone_size: NA
j_call: TRBJ1-2
v_call: TRBV5-1
d_call: TRBD1
cdr3_nt: TGCGCCAGCAGCTGGGAACCTACAGGGGCAAGCTATGGCTACACCTTC
cdr3_aa: CASSWEPTGASYGYTF

clone_size: NA
j_call: TRBJ2-1
v_call: TRBV6-1
d_call: NA
cdr3_nt: TGTGCCAGCAGTGGAAGTCCCTTCAGCTCCTACAATGAGCAGTTCTTC
cdr3_aa: CASSGSPFSSYNEQFF

clone_size: NA
j_call: TRBJ1-2
v_call: TRBV6-5
d_call: NA
cdr3_nt: TGTGCCAGCAGTTACTCGATCGAGGGAGTTAACTATGGCTACACCTTC
cdr3_aa: CASSYSIEGVNYGYTF

clone_size: NA
j_call: TRBJ2-1
v_call: TRBV28
d_call: NA
cdr3_nt: TGTGCCAGTAGTGGAGGGGGGGCTAATGAGCAGTTCTTC
cdr3_aa: CASSGGGANEQFF

clone_size: NA
j_call: TRBJ1-4
v_call: TRBV5-4
d_call: TRBD1
cdr3_nt: TGTGCCAGCAGCTTTACCGGACAGGCGGAAAAACTGTTTTTT
cdr3_aa: CASSFTGQAEKLFF

clone_size: NA
j_call: TRBJ2-1
v_call: TRBV19
d_call: TRBD1
cdr3_nt: TGTGCCAGTAGTATAGCTTCCCGGAACAGGGGGAGCAGGAATGAGCAGTTCTTC
cdr3_aa: CASSIASRNRGSRNEQFF

clone_size: NA
j_call: TRBJ2-1
v_call: TRBV27
d_call: TRBD1
cdr3_nt: TGTGCCAGCAGGAACCGGGACAGACCATTGGCGGATGAGCAGTTCTTC
cdr3_aa: CASRNRDRPLADEQFF

clone_size: once
j_call: TRBJ2-7
v_call: TRBV29-1
d_call: NA
cdr3_nt: TGCAGCGTGGGACCACAGGGACCCTACGAGCAGTACTTC
cdr3_aa: CSVGPQGPYEQYF

clone_size: few
j_call: TRBJ2-1
v_call: TRBV19
d_call: TRBD2
cdr3_nt: TGTGCCAGTAGTCCCGGGACTAGCGGAGCCCAGTTCTTC
cdr3_aa: CASSPGTSGAQFF

clone_size: NA
j_call: TRBJ2-1
v_call: TRBV27
d_call: NA
cdr3_nt: TGTGCCAGCAGTTTAGGGGGGGCAGGGGGCTGGAATGAGCAGTTCTTC
cdr3_aa: CASSLGGAGGWNEQFF

clone_size: NA
j_call: TRBJ2-3
v_call: TRBV5-1
d_call: TRBD1
cdr3_nt: TGCGCCAGCAGAAGGGAAGGGGGCGGGAGCACAGATACGCAGTATTTT
cdr3_aa: CASRREGGGSTDTQYF

clone_size: NA
j_call: TRBJ1-4
v_call: TRBV5-4
d_call: NA
cdr3_nt: TGTGCCAGCAGCCCCGGGACAACGCCGCGTGAAAAACTGTTTTTT
cdr3_aa: CASSPGTTPREKLFF

clone_size: NA
j_call: TRBJ1-2
v_call: TRBV2
d_call: TRBD1
cdr3_nt: TGTGCCAGCAGGCTTCACAGGGGCGACTATGGCTACACCTTC
cdr3_aa: CASRLHRGDYGYTF

clone_size: NA
j_call: TRBJ1-2
v_call: TRBV7-9
d_call: NA
cdr3_nt: TGTGCCAGCAGCTGGGTCGGTGGGGCGTATGGCTACACCTTC
cdr3_aa: CASSWVGGAYGYTF

clone_size: NA
j_call: TRBJ1-2
v_call: TRBV7-2
d_call: TRBD1
cdr3_nt: TGTGCCAGCAGCTCCGCCCGGACAGGGCACTATGGCTACACCTTC
cdr3_aa: CASSSARTGHYGYTF

clone_size: NA
j_call: TRBJ2-7
v_call: TRBV18
d_call: NA
cdr3_nt: TGTGCCAGCTCACTCGGTGAGAGCTCCTACGAGCAGTACTTC
cdr3_aa: CASSLGESSYEQYF

clone_size: NA
j_call: TRBJ2-7
v_call: TRBV7-8
d_call: NA
cdr3_nt: TGTGCCAGCAGCTTAGCAGCCCTCTCCTACGAGCAGTACTTC
cdr3_aa: CASSLAALSYEQYF

clone_size: NA
j_call: TRBJ1-3
v_call: TRBV9
d_call: NA
cdr3_nt: TGTGCCAGCAGCCGTCTCGCTGGAAACACCATATATTTT
cdr3_aa: CASSRLAGNTIYF

clone_size: NA
j_call: TRBJ2-4
v_call: TRBV5-1
d_call: TRBD2
cdr3_nt: TGCGCCAGCAGCCCAGGGTCAGCGGGGGGAGGAAACATTCAGTACTTC
cdr3_aa: CASSPGSAGGGNIQYF

clone_size: NA
j_call: TRBJ2-2
v_call: TRBV4-1
d_call: NA
cdr3_nt: TGCGCCAGCAGCCCCGGCTGGAGGACCGGGGAGCTGTTTTTT
cdr3_aa: CASSPGWRTGELFF

clone_size: NA
j_call: TRBJ1-2
v_call: TRBV11-2
d_call: NA
cdr3_nt: TGTGCCAGCAGCTCCCAGGGACTTGGCTACACCTTC
cdr3_aa: CASSSQGLGYTF

clone_size: NA
j_call: TRBJ2-7
v_call: TRBV13
d_call: NA
cdr3_nt: TGTGCCAGCAGCTTAGGGGGGGCCGACGAGCAGTACTTC
cdr3_aa: CASSLGGADEQYF

clone_size: NA
j_call: TRBJ1-1
v_call: TRBV5-1
d_call: TRBD1
cdr3_nt: TGCGCCAGCAGCCCACCAAGGACAGGATCGGGGAACACTGAAGCTTTCTTT
cdr3_aa: CASSPPRTGSGNTEAFF

clone_size: NA
j_call: TRBJ1-2
v_call: TRBV6-5
d_call: TRBD1
cdr3_nt: TGTGCCAGCAGCCCGGGACAGGGGTCAAACTATGGCTACACCTTC
cdr3_aa: CASSPGQGSNYGYTF

clone_size: NA
j_call: TRBJ2-5
v_call: TRBV14
d_call: NA
cdr3_nt: TGTGCCAGCAGCCAAGAGGCAGGAGGCATCGTCCAAGAGACCCAGTACTTC
cdr3_aa: CASSQEAGGIVQETQYF

clone_size: NA
j_call: TRBJ1-6
v_call: TRBV7-2
d_call: TRBD1
cdr3_nt: TGTGCCAGCAGCGTTGGACAGGGGCCGGTCGGGTGGGATTCTCTTCCCCTCCACTTT
cdr3_aa: CASSVGQGPVGWDSLPLHF

clone_size: NA
j_call: TRBJ2-7
v_call: TRBV5-1
d_call: TRBD2
cdr3_nt: TGCGCCAGCAGCTTCTTGACTAGCGGGAGCTCTACCGATTACGAGCAGTACTTC
cdr3_aa: CASSFLTSGSSTDYEQYF

clone_size: NA
j_call: TRBJ1-4
v_call: TRBV7-8
d_call: NA
cdr3_nt: TGTGCCAGCAGCCCTGGTTGGAGGAATGAAAAACTGTTTTTT
cdr3_aa: CASSPGWRNEKLFF

clone_size: NA
j_call: TRBJ2-3
v_call: TRBV11-3
d_call: NA
cdr3_nt: TGTGCCAGCAGCTTAGATCGGGATCCCGATACGCAGTATTTT
cdr3_aa: CASSLDRDPDTQYF

clone_size: NA
j_call: TRBJ1-2
v_call: TRBV6-6
d_call: TRBD1
cdr3_nt: TGTGCCAGCCAGGGACAGACCTATGGCTACACCTTC
cdr3_aa: CASQGQTYGYTF

clone_size: NA
j_call: TRBJ2-7
v_call: TRBV28
d_call: NA
cdr3_nt: TGTGCCAGCGGGTTAGCCCAAACCTACGAGCAGTACTTC
cdr3_aa: CASGLAQTYEQYF

clone_size: NA
j_call: TRBJ2-1
v_call: TRBV4-3
d_call: NA
cdr3_nt: TGCGCCAGCAGCCAAGATGTTGGCACTTTCGGGATGTCGCAGTTCTTC
cdr3_aa: CASSQDVGTFGMSQFF

clone_size: NA
j_call: TRBJ1-1
v_call: TRBV7-6
d_call: NA
cdr3_nt: TGTGCCAGCAGCTTAGCGGTGGCCATGAACACTGAAGCTTTCTTT
cdr3_aa: CASSLAVAMNTEAFF

clone_size: once
j_call: TRBJ2-2
v_call: TRBV4-1
d_call: NA
cdr3_nt: TGCGCCAGCAGCCGCTCGGAGGGGGCGCGGACCGGGGAGCTGTTTTTT
cdr3_aa: CASSRSEGARTGELFF

clone_size: NA
j_call: TRBJ1-6
v_call: TRBV9
d_call: TRBD1
cdr3_nt: TGTGCCAGCAGCCCGGGACAGGGGGTTTCACCCCTCCACTTT
cdr3_aa: CASSPGQGVSPLHF

clone_size: NA
j_call: TRBJ1-5
v_call: TRBV7-9
d_call: NA
cdr3_nt: TGTGCCAGTGCGGGGGAGGGTCAGCCCCAGCATTTT
cdr3_aa: CASAGEGQPQHF

clone_size: NA
j_call: TRBJ2-7
v_call: TRBV18
d_call: NA
cdr3_nt: TGTGCCAGCTCACCCTCGGGACAAAAGACCTACGAGCAGTACTTC
cdr3_aa: CASSPSGQKTYEQYF

clone_size: once
j_call: TRBJ1-5
v_call: TRBV6-4
d_call: NA
cdr3_nt: TGTGCCGGCCCCCCCAATAGCAATCAGCCCCAGCATTTT
cdr3_aa: CAGPPNSNQPQHF

clone_size: NA
j_call: TRBJ1-1
v_call: TRBV6-6
d_call: TRBD1
cdr3_nt: TGTGCCAGCAGTTACTCAGGGGGCGGGAACACTGAAGCTTTCTTT
cdr3_aa: CASSYSGGGNTEAFF

clone_size: few
j_call: TRBJ2-2
v_call: TRBV4-1
d_call: NA
cdr3_nt: TGCGCCAGCAGCCGCGGACTAGGGGGGAACACCGGGGAGCTGTTTTTT
cdr3_aa: CASSRGLGGNTGELFF

clone_size: NA
j_call: TRBJ1-2
v_call: TRBV7-2
d_call: TRBD1
cdr3_nt: TGTGCCAGCAGCCAGCCGACAGGGACAAACTATGGCTACACCTTC
cdr3_aa: CASSQPTGTNYGYTF

clone_size: NA
j_call: TRBJ2-3
v_call: TRBV20-1
d_call: NA
cdr3_nt: TGCAGTGCACAGCTCACAGATACGCAGTATTTT
cdr3_aa: CSAQLTDTQYF

clone_size: few
j_call: TRBJ1-1
v_call: TRBV10-1
d_call: NA
cdr3_nt: TGCGCCACTACCAGAGGTTCTGAAGCTTTCTTT
cdr3_aa: CATTRGSEAFF

clone_size: NA
j_call: TRBJ1-5
v_call: TRBV5-8
d_call: NA
cdr3_nt: TGTGCCAGCAGCTTGGAAGGGGCAAGGAATCAGCCCCAGCATTTT
cdr3_aa: CASSLEGARNQPQHF

clone_size: NA
j_call: TRBJ2-3
v_call: TRBV29-1
d_call: TRBD2
cdr3_nt: TGCAGTAGAGCGGGAGCGAGCACAGATACGCAGTATTTT
cdr3_aa: CSRAGASTDTQYF

clone_size: few
j_call: TRBJ1-1
v_call: TRBV11-2
d_call: NA
cdr3_nt: TGTGCCAGCAGCTTAGTCTCCATGAGTACTGAAGCTTTCTTT
cdr3_aa: CASSLVSMSTEAFF

clone_size: NA
j_call: TRBJ2-1
v_call: TRBV19
d_call: TRBD2
cdr3_nt: TGTGCCAGTAGTATTATCCCTAGCGGAGTTTACAATGAGCAGTTCTTC
cdr3_aa: CASSIIPSGVYNEQFF

clone_size: NA
j_call: TRBJ1-2
v_call: TRBV5-1
d_call: NA
cdr3_nt: TGCGCCAGCAGCTTGGTGGCCGAAACACATTATGGCTACACCTTC
cdr3_aa: CASSLVAETHYGYTF